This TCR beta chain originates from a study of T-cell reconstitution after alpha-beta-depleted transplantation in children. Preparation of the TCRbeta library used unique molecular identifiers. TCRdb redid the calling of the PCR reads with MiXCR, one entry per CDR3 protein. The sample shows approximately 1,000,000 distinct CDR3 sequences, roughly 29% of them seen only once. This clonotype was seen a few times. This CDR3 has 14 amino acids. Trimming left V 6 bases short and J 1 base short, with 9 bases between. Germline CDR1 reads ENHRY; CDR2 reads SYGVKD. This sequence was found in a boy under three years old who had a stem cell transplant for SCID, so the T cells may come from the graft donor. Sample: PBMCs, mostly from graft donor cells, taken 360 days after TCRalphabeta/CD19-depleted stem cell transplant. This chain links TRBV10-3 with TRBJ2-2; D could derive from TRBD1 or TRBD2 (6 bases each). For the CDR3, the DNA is TGTGCCATCAGGGGGGGCGGGAACACCGGGGAGCTGTTTTTT. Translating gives CAIRGGGNTGELFF.